The 30 T cell receptor beta chains reported below all come from one sample, sequenced in a study of OX40 agonist ivuxolimab in advanced cancers. Libraries were prepared through the immunoSEQ multiplex PCR assay. TCRdb stores this immuneACCESS table with in-frame sequences only. Part of the clones is absent; in the studies checked, under half of the shortfall reflects unresolved V genes, and no reason is known for the rest. Counted in this sample were about 13,000 clones; 84% of them appeared once. The ten largest account for 24% of the sample. Sequencing was performed on CD4+ or CD8+ T cells sorted from blood, taken in a trial of the OX40 agonist ivuxolimab. The receptors derive from an adult with an advanced solid tumor such as melanoma, head and neck, liver or kidney cancer.

This clone was counted only a few times. This chain connects TRBV10-3 to TRBJ1-6, with D hard to call. There are 16 residues in the CDR3. Trimming left V 3 bases short and J 7 bases short, with 16 bases between. CDR1 ENHRY and CDR2 SYGVKD come from the germline V gene. CDR3 residues: CAISESHPTENSPLHF. The DNA of the CDR3 is TGTGCCATCAGTGAATCACACCCCACAGAAAATTCACCCCTCCACTTT.

The chain uses TRBV19 and TRBJ2-3; 12 positions match TRBD2. V lost 5 bases and J lost 4; bases outside the gene matches: 7. This CDR3 has 16 amino acids. CDR1 LNHDA and CDR2 SQIVND come from the germline V gene (reference sequence). CDR3 sequence reads: CASSPRLAGVADTQYF. The CDR3 DNA is TGTGCCAGTAGTCCGCGACTAGCGGGAGTTGCAGATACGCAGTATTTT.

A few counts support this clone. The V gene is TRBV9, the J gene TRBJ2-3; D is undetermined. V lost 4 bases, J lost 8 bases, and 8 bases lay in between. Germline V gene lookup returns CDR1 SGDLS and CDR2 YYNGEE. The length of the CDR3 is 11 residues. CDR3: CASSQDSTQYF. Written as DNA, the CDR3 is TGTGCCAGCAGCCAAGACTCTACGCAGTATTTT.

The V gene is TRBV11-2, the J gene TRBJ2-7; TRBD1 agrees at 8 bases. The CDR3 is 13 residues long. The V and J ends lost 5 bases and 2 bases, in that order; junction bases with no gene match: 2. Per the germline V gene, CDR1 is SGHAT and CDR2 is FQNNGV. CDR3 coding DNA: TGTGCCAGCAGCGTGACAGGGGCCTACGAGCAGTACTTC. Translating it yields CASSVTGAYEQYF.

This clone was picked up one time. This chain uses TRBV4-1 with TRBJ2-7; D may be TRBD1 (5 bases). CDR3 length equals 14 residues. The V gene lost 4 bases and the J gene lost 3 bases, with 13 bases spanning the gap. Germline CDR1 reads MGHRA; CDR2 reads YSYEKL. CDR3 residues: CASSRDQQVYEQYF. The CDR3 nucleotides are TGCGCCAGCAGCCGCGATCAACAGGTCTACGAGCAGTACTTC.

Concerning this clone itself: Sequence at one end of the junction differs from germline and may be a read error. The gene calls are TRBV6-6 and TRBJ2-1, with a weak D call TRBD2 (6 bases). The germline V gene has CDR1 MNHNY and CDR2 SVGAGI (reference sequence). This CDR3 has 12 residues. CDR3 protein: CASSLAGTSPIF. CDR3 sequence (DNA): TGTGCCAGCAGTTTAGCCGGGACTTCTCCGATCTTC.

The V gene is TRBV5-8, the J gene TRBJ2-2; D possibly corresponds to TRBD2 (5 bases). V was pared by 4 bases and J by 4 bases, with 14 bases between. Per germline, CDR1 SGHTS and CDR2 YDEGEE. This CDR3 is built from 15 residues. The CDR3 loop reads CASSPVGRSTGELFF. CDR3 sequence (DNA): TGTGCCAGCAGCCCGGTTGGGAGAAGCACCGGGGAGCTGTTTTTT.

This chain joins TRBV10-3 and TRBJ1-4; D not certain. The V and J ends lost 0 bases and 0 bases respectively, with 5 bases between them. Germline values: CDR1 ENHRY, CDR2 SYGVKD. The CDR3 is 15 amino acids. The CDR3 spells CAISESSATNEKLFF. CDR3 in DNA: TGTGCCATCAGTGAGTCGAGTGCAACTAATGAAAAACTGTTTTTT.

The V and J genes are TRBV7-9 and TRBJ2-5; the D gene is possibly TRBD1 (5 bases). Germline V gene sequence: CDR1 SEHNR, CDR2 FQNEAQ (reference sequence). The CDR3 covers 16 residues. V lost 5 bases and J 2 bases, leaving 18 bases between the germline ends. The CDR3: CASSDLVGARQETQYF. The CDR3 bases are TGTGCCAGCAGCGACCTAGTAGGGGCGAGACAAGAGACCCAGTACTTC.

The chain uses TRBV11-2 and TRBJ2-1, with D tentatively TRBD2 (6 bases). Deletions cut 0 bases from V and 9 bases from J, with 18 bases between. Germline assignment: CDR1 SGHAT and CDR2 FQNNGV. The CDR3 length is 16 residues. CDR3 DNA: TGTGCCAGCAGCTTAGACGGACTAACATCGGTAGGTGAGCAGTTCTTC. Its translation is CASSLDGLTSVGEQFF.

This clone was detected only a few times. This sequence joins TRBV5-6 and TRBJ2-1; TRBD2 matches at 11 bases. V was clipped by 1 base and J by 7 bases; unmatched bases: 10. Germline V gene sequence: CDR1 SGHDT, CDR2 YYEEEE. This CDR3 contains 17 residues. CDR3 loop: CASSLSKELAGENEQFF. CDR3 DNA sequence: TGTGCCAGCAGCTTGTCAAAGGAACTAGCGGGAGAAAATGAGCAGTTCTTC.

This clone was seen a few times. This specimen includes other DNA sequences encoding the same CDR3. This chain uses TRBV25-1 with TRBJ2-2, with D perhaps given as TRBD1 or TRBD2 (5 bases each). This CDR3 is built from 12 residues. CDR1 is MGHDK and CDR2 is SYGVNS in the germline V gene. Trimming cost V 8 bases and J 5 bases, with 9 bases left between them. The CDR3, as DNA: TGTGCCAGCGGGGACGGGACCGGGGAGCTGTTTTTT. Translated: CASGDGTGELFF.

This clone occurred once. The J gene is TRBJ2-7, the V gene TRBV27, with D possibly TRBD2 on 5 matching bases. Between the trimmed V and J ends, which lost 3 bases and 2 bases, there was a span of 8 bases. Germline CDR1 reads MNHEY; CDR2 reads SMNVEV (reference sequence). This CDR3 comprises 13 residues. The CDR3 sequence is CASSFRGAYEQYF. DNA of the CDR3: TGTGCCAGCAGTTTTCGGGGAGCCTACGAGCAGTACTTC.

This chain links TRBV6-1 with TRBJ2-4, with a weak D call TRBD2 (5 bases). Germline assignment: CDR1 MNHNS and CDR2 SASEGT. CDR3 length: 16 amino acids. Trimming shortened V by 0 bases and J by 0 bases, and 9 bases separated the two germline ends. The DNA of the CDR3 is TGTGCCAGCAGTGAAGCGCATGAGGGAGCCAAAAACATTCAGTACTTC. Its translation: CASSEAHEGAKNIQYF.

The CDR3 DNA is TGTGCCAGCAGCGTAGCGACAGGGGGCCTGGATGAGCAGTTCTTC. It translates to CASSVATGGLDEQFF. This chain links TRBV9 with TRBJ2-1, with TRBD1 matching over 10 bases. The V gene's germline CDR1 is SGDLS and CDR2 YYNGEE. CDR3 length: 15 residues. V shed 0 bases and J 8 bases; nucleotides not matched to a gene: 5. The whole variable domain, remainder taken from reference TRBV9 and TRBJ2-1, is DSGVTQTPKHLITATGQRVTLRCSPRSGDLSVYWYQQSLDQGLQFLIQYYNGEERAKGNILERFSAQQFPDLHSELNLSSLELGDSALYFCASSVATGGLDEQFFGPGTRLTVL.

This clone occurred once. The chain joins TRBV2 to TRBJ1-2; TRBD1 aligns across 7 bases. The CDR3 contains 13 residues. After removal of 6 bases from V and 8 bases from J, the junction contained 9 bases not matched to a gene. Germline CDR1 is SNHLY and CDR2 is FYNNEI. The CDR3: CASSDLGQLGYTF. The CDR3 DNA follows: TGTGCCAGCAGCGACTTGGGACAGTTGGGCTACACCTTC.

The V and J genes are TRBV6-1 and TRBJ2-7; perhaps TRBD1 as D (5 bases). The CDR3 runs to 14 residues. The germline V gene has CDR1 MNHNS and CDR2 SASEGT. V gave up 4 bases and J gave up 0 bases, with 10 bases separating them. The CDR3 protein is CASSGSTDSYEQYF. As DNA, the CDR3 is TGTGCCAGCAGTGGTTCGACAGACTCCTACGAGCAGTACTTC.

The chain couples TRBV27 to TRBJ2-1, with D perhaps TRBD2 (6 bases). V lost 5 bases, J lost 5 bases, and 19 bases lay in between. CDR1 is MNHEY and CDR2 is SMNVEV in the germline V gene (reference sequence). The CDR3 consists of 16 residues. The CDR3 coding sequence is TGTGCCAGCAGTCCCTGGGGAGCGGGCCCTGACAATGAGCAGTTCTTC. Its translation is CASSPWGAGPDNEQFF.

V is TRBV6-1 and J is TRBJ2-7; 10 bases are shared with TRBD1. Germline CDR1 reads MNHNS; CDR2 reads SASEGT. The length of the CDR3 is 14 residues. Trimming removed 8 bases from V and 1 base from J; junction bases left unmatched: 5. Written as DNA, the CDR3 is TGTGCCAGCGGGGACAGGGGTTGGTCCTACGAGCAGTACTTC. Encoded protein: CASGDRGWSYEQYF.

The rearrangement joins TRBV19 to TRBJ2-7, with 11 bases matching TRBD1. The J segment lost 4 bases and the V segment lost 7 bases, leaving 9 bases of the junction unmatched. This CDR3 is built from 15 residues. The germline CDR1 and CDR2 sequences are LNHDA and SQIVND (reference sequence). The DNA of the CDR3 is TGTGCCAGTACCCCGAGGGGGACAGGGGGTTACGAGCAGTACTTC. It codes for CASTPRGTGGYEQYF.

This clone has only a few counts. The chain couples TRBV5-5 to TRBJ1-5; D unclear. Germline V gene data show CDR1 as SGHKS and CDR2 as YYEKEE (reference sequence). CDR3 length: 14 residues. Trimming left V 0 bases short and J 7 bases short, with 11 bases between. The CDR3 coding sequence is TGTGCCAGCAGCTTGGCTTCCGAACAACAGCCCCAGCATTTT. It yields the protein CASSLASEQQPQHF.

This rearrangement joins TRBV10-1 to TRBJ2-7; D perhaps matches TRBD2 (7 bases). The CDR3 totals 14 residues. The germline V gene has CDR1 WNHNN and CDR2 SYGVQD (reference sequence). V gave up 8 bases and J gave up 2 bases, with 16 bases separating them. The CDR3 sequence: CASPKGGGTYEQYF. Here the CDR3 DNA reads TGCGCCAGCCCGAAAGGGGGAGGGACCTACGAGCAGTACTTC.

This clone was seen a handful of times. CDR3 residues: CASSEGNTEAFF. CDR3 bases: TGCGCCAGCAGTGAGGGGAACACTGAAGCTTTCTTT. The rearrangement links TRBV10-1 to TRBJ1-1, with unresolved D. V lost 2 bases to trimming and J lost 1 base, with 2 bases between them. This CDR3 comprises 12 residues. Per the germline V gene, CDR1 is WNHNN and CDR2 is SYGVQD (reference sequence).

V is TRBV7-9 and J is TRBJ2-2; no clear D gene. CDR1 is SEHNR, CDR2 FQNEAQ, per germline (reference sequence). The V end was cut by 0 bases, the J end by 4 bases, with 6 bases between. This CDR3 contains 14 residues. The CDR3 loop reads CASSLALATGELFF. CDR3 in DNA: TGTGCCAGCAGCTTAGCCTTGGCCACCGGGGAGCTGTTTTTT.

This chain links TRBV18 with TRBJ2-7; maybe TRBD2 (6 bases). The V and J ends lost 5 bases and 7 bases respectively, with 15 bases between them. There are 13 residues in the CDR3. CDR1 KGHSH and CDR2 LQKENI come from the germline V gene. CDR3 amino acids: CASSYGTSREQYF. The CDR3 region has the DNA TGTGCCAGCTCATATGGGACTTCTCGGGAGCAGTACTTC.

The V and J genes are TRBV29-1 and TRBJ2-5; D might be TRBD1 or TRBD2, each matching 5 bases. Germline CDR1 and CDR2: SQVTM and ANQGSEA. Between the trimmed V and J ends, which lost 3 bases and 7 bases, there was a span of 15 bases. This CDR3 has 13 residues. Written as DNA, the CDR3 is TGCAGCGTTGATGGCAGGGCCGAGGGGACCCAGTACTTC. It encodes CSVDGRAEGTQYF. The full variable domain, with the rest looked up from reference TRBV29-1 and TRBJ2-5, is SAVISQKPSRDICQRGTSLTIQCQVDSQVTMMFWYRQQPGQSLTLIATANQGSEATYESGFVIDKFPISRPNLTFSTLTVSNMSPEDSSIYLCSVDGRAEGTQYFGPGTRLLVL.

This clone was detected only once. The chain has TRBV19 and TRBJ2-7, with D maybe TRBD1 (6 bases). V lost 5 bases, J lost 6 bases, and 23 bases lay in between. Looked up from germline, CDR1 is LNHDA and CDR2 is SQIVND (reference sequence). The CDR3 runs to 16 residues. The CDR3 loop is CASSLWLTGLVTEQYF. DNA for the CDR3: TGTGCCAGTAGTCTCTGGCTGACAGGCTTGGTAACCGAGCAGTACTTC.

V is TRBV6-1 and J is TRBJ2-7; 9 positions agree with TRBD2. This CDR3 comprises 14 residues. J was trimmed by 4 bases and V by 5 bases; bases with no gene match: 6. Germline V gene lookup returns CDR1 MNHNS and CDR2 SASEGT. DNA for the CDR3: TGTGCCAGCAGTCCGTTTAGCGGGGGTTACGAGCAGTACTTC. It encodes CASSPFSGGYEQYF.

This clone was found a few times. Written as DNA, the CDR3 is TGCGCCAGCAGCCAAGTCTCGAATCAGCCCCAGCATTTT. Translating gives CASSQVSNQPQHF. V and J are TRBV4-1 and TRBJ1-5; the D is unclear. The CDR3 runs to 13 residues. Germline assignment: CDR1 MGHRA and CDR2 YSYEKL. The V gene lost 1 base and the J gene lost 4 bases, with 5 bases spanning the gap.

The J gene is TRBJ1-2, the V gene TRBV29-1, with D possibly TRBD1 on 5 matching bases. The germline V gene has CDR1 SQVTM and CDR2 ANQGSEA. The CDR3 spans 13 residues. Trimming stripped 3 bases from V and 4 bases from J, with 12 bases between. The CDR3 sequence: CSVDRGGFYGYTF. In DNA form, the CDR3 reads TGCAGCGTTGACCGGGGGGGGTTCTATGGCTACACCTTC. Based on the CDR3 plus reference TRBV29-1 and TRBJ1-2, the full variable domain is SAVISQKPSRDICQRGTSLTIQCQVDSQVTMMFWYRQQPGQSLTLIATANQGSEATYESGFVIDKFPISRPNLTFSTLTVSNMSPEDSSIYLCSVDRGGFYGYTFGSGTRLTVV.